The entry that follows covers one T cell receptor (beta chain) sequence. Its antigen is as yet unknown. This specimen comes from a study of cytomegalovirus exposure and HLA in healthy donors. Notes on the study in general: Per published accounts, TCR beta sequences correctly predicted the HLA-A and HLA-B alleles of most subjects. Reportedly, fewer N-insertions than the approximately 690-donor mean appeared in an Asian-associated ancestry cluster in a later analysis. Rarity marked most TCR sequences, yet some public TCRs occurred in many donors. An analysis that was carried out later associated 16,951 TCR beta sequences with HLA alleles at 0.05 false discovery rate.

The germline V gene has CDR1 LNHNV and CDR2 YYDKDF (reference sequence). The CDR3 loop spans 17 amino acids. Unmatched junction bases numbered 14, after V lost 5 bases and J lost 2 bases. Researchers ran the PCR with 60 Vbeta and 13 Jbeta primers. Using immunoSEQ multiplex PCR, the repertoire was profiled, and TCRdb retains in-frame clones only, with some absent. The table has some 130,000 clones, 65% to 80% seen once. The clonotype comes from a human donor in good health. Source material: PBMCs. The V and J genes are TRBV15 and TRBJ2-7; 8 nucleotides line up with TRBD1. CDR3 sequence: CATSDYKDRVRPYEQYF. The CDR3 DNA is TGTGCCACCAGCGACTACAAGGACAGGGTTAGGCCCTACGAGCAGTACTTC.